The subject of this entry is one T cell receptor beta chain. The data were taken from a study of blood T cell repertoires in COVID-19. Looking at the study overall: Sites across the United States, Italy and Spain contributed samples from acute and convalescent COVID-19. Sample material is recorded as cDNA or gDNA derived from T cells, B-cell-depleted T cells, or PBMCs.

This CDR3 has 15 amino acids. CDR1 and CDR2 (germline): ENHRY, SYGVKD. V lost 7 bases to trimming and J lost 6 bases; unmatched junction nucleotides: 11. The data were produced by immunoSEQ multiplex PCR, yet TCRdb's version contains in-frame clones alone and is incomplete. The sample lists about 120,000 clones, 70% to 85% occurring once. This sequence originates from a man aged 70 or older with active or convalescent COVID-19. The specimen sequenced was peripheral blood. The gene calls are TRBV10-3 and TRBJ1-2; 10 nucleotides align to TRBD1. The CDR3 loop reads CAITRRDRGEDGYTF. The CDR3 coding sequence is TGTGCCATCACACGTAGGGACAGGGGCGAGGATGGCTACACCTTC.